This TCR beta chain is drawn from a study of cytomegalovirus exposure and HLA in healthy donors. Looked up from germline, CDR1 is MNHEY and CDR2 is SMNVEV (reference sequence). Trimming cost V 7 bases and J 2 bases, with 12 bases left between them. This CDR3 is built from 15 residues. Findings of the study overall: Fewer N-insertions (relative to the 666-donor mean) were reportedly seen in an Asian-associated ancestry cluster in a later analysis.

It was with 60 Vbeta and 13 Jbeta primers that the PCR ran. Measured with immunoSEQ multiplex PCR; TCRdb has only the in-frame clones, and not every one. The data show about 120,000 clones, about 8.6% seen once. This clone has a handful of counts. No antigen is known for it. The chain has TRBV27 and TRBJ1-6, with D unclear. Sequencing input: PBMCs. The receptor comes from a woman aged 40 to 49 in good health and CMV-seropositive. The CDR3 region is CASKVEATYNSPLHF. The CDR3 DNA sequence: TGTGCCAGCAAGGTGGAGGCCACCTATAATTCACCCCTCCACTTT.